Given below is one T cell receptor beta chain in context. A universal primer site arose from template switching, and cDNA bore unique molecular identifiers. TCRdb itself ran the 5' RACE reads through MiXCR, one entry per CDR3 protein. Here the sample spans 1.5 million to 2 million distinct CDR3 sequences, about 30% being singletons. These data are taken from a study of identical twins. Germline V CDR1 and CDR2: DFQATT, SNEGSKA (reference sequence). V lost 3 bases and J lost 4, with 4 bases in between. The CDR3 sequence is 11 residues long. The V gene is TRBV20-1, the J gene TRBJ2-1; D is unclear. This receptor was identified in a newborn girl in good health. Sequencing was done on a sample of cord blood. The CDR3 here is CSASWYNEQFF. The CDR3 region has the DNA TGCAGTGCTAGTTGGTACAATGAGCAGTTCTTC.